This TCR beta chain appears in the sequencing data of a study of beta chain features in type 1 diabetes (dated by TCRdb to 2016 to 2018). With respect to the entire study: Mean age, gender distribution, total cell number and subset yield did not differ between patients and healthy donors. Across all samples, around 99 million sorted cells were examined, and cell number per subset correlated strongly with RNA yield. The study compared the TCRB repertoires of sorted circulating CD4+ T cell subsets in recently diagnosed type 1 diabetes patients with those in matched healthy donors. Regulatory and stem cell-like memory subsets were isolated from only 8 patients and about 8 healthy donors, whereas naive and central memory subsets came from all 30 or so donors.

Study-wide conclusions, independent of this receptor: Naive, central memory and regulatory TCRB repertoires appeared more similar among patients than among healthy donors. At VDJ recombination sites, type 1 diabetes patients had fewer insertions and more deleted nucleotides, which implies abnormalities in thymic rearrangement. HLA sub-analyses involved small numbers of individuals, so any influence of HLA type on TCRB rearrangement remained unresolved. In all four CD4+ subsets, TCRB CDR3 length was moderately but significantly shorter in type 1 diabetes patients. Shorter templates might have been favored by PCR, but patient and control samples were amplified and corrected together, so both groups would have been affected equally by any skew. Because cDNA was sequenced instead of genomic DNA, highly expressing activated cells could be over-represented, though the groups showed no difference in activation or CD3 levels.

Each donor gave one peripheral blood draw, averaging approximately 0.12 L, which was collected into heparinised tubes. A BD FACSAria II and a panel including CD45RO, CCR7, CD25, CD127, CD95 and CD27 were used to sort naive, central memory, regulatory and stem cell-like memory CD4+ T cells. All sorted populations exceeded 98% purity. PBMCs were separated immediately by Lymphoprep density gradient centrifugation and were stained directly, without being cultured. Samples were stained and sorted in pairs, with one healthy donor and one patient per experiment, so that batch effects were minimized. The germline V gene (reference sequence) specifies SGHAT as CDR1 and FQDESV as CDR2. V lost 2 bases and J lost 4 bases; the stretch between them is 14 bases long. Including the terminal cysteine and phenylalanine, the CDR3 comprises 15 residues. Only CDR3 DNA is held: 45 bases, read in frame from base 1. Remarks on this clone: No cognate antigen has been identified for it. No much larger clonotype is one base removed from it; base qualities were not supplied.

The entire amount of isolated RNA was reverse transcribed using the High Capacity cDNA Reverse Transcription Kit, so the sequenced TCRB transcripts were expressed ones. Naive, central memory and regulatory T cell samples underwent deep immunoSEQ sequencing, averaging about 3.57 million total reads per sample. Sorted cells were lysed in RLT buffer, and RNA was extracted using DNase-treated RNeasy Micro or Mini kits according to cell number. Each cell subset was processed on its own to prevent cross-contamination, while patient and healthy donor samples were processed together. TCRB sequences were amplified from cDNA with the immunoSEQ multiplex PCR, producing 87-bp fragments spanning the CDR3 region. The amplicons were sequenced using the Illumina HiSeq platform. Under the source paper's analysis protocol: PCR bias was computationally corrected using synthetic template baselines, reads within Hamming distance 2 were collapsed, and singletons that could not be merged were discarded. Reads were aligned to IMGT to assign V, D and J genes, CDR3 length, and insertions or deletions at six rearrangement sites. Within each subset, clonotype counts were normalized to sorted cell number, and only after that were true diversity and Gini coefficients computed with the tcR R package. The overlap coefficient, calculated on TCRB nucleotide sequences, was used to quantify repertoire sharing. As a proxy for the pre-selection repertoire, out-of-frame TCRB sequences from naive cells were analyzed. TCRdb carries this immuneACCESS record with in-frame sequences only. Its versions omit some clonotypes, under half of them owing to an unresolved V gene in the studies checked, with the rest unexplained. V, J and clone size reflect that table, while D and trimming were determined from the DNA. Present in this sample are over 350,000 clones, about 15% of which were seen just once. The ten largest clones add up to about 0.019% of the sample.

The clonotype originates from a woman between 18 and 29 years old in good health. Sequencing input: naive CD4+ T cells from blood. The cell subset or site label on this specimen signifies: true naive CD4+ T cells. This receptor chain uses TRBV11-1 and TRBJ1-1; tentative D gene TRBD1, with 5 bases matching. The DNA reads TGTGCCAGCAGCTTACGGGGGGGATCGGTCACTGAAGCTTTCTTT. Translated, it reads CASSLRGGSVTEAFF.